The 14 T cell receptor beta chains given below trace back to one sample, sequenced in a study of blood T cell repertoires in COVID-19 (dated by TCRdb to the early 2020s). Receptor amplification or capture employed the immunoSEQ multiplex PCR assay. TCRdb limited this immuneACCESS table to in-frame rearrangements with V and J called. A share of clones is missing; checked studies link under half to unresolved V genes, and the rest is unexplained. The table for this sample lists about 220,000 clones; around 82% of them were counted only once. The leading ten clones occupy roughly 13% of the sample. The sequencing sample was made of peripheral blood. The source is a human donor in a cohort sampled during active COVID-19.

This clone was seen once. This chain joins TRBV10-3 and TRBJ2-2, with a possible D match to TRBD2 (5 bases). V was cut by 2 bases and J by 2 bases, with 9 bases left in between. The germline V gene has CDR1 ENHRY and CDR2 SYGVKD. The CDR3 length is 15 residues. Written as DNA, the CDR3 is TGTGCCATCAGTGAGAGGCTAGCCAACACCGGGGAGCTGTTTTTT. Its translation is CAISERLANTGELFF.

CDR3 region: CASSPIPGLAKLQQFF. Here the CDR3 DNA reads TGCGCCAGCAGCCCAATCCCGGGACTAGCGAAACTGCAGCAGTTCTTC. This rearrangement joins TRBV5-1 to TRBJ2-1; TRBD2 matches 10 bases. The CDR3 is 16 amino acids. V shed 4 bases and J 11 bases; nucleotides not matched to a gene: 15. Germline-derived CDR1 and CDR2 are SGHRS and YFSETQ.

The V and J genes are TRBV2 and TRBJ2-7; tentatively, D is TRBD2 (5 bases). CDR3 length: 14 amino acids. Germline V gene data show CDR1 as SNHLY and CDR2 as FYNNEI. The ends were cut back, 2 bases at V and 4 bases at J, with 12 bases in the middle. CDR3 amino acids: CASSESLGGYEQYF. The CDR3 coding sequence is TGTGCCAGCAGTGAATCCCTAGGCGGGTACGAGCAGTACTTC.

The CDR3 coding sequence is TGTGCCAGCAGCTCATTAGGGGCTAATGAAAAACTGTTTTTT. The encoded protein is CASSSLGANEKLFF. The V and J genes are TRBV5-8 and TRBJ1-4, with D perhaps matching TRBD1 (5 bases). The germline V gene has CDR1 SGHTS and CDR2 YDEGEE. Trimming left V 3 bases short and J 3 bases short, with 9 bases between. CDR3 length: 14 residues.

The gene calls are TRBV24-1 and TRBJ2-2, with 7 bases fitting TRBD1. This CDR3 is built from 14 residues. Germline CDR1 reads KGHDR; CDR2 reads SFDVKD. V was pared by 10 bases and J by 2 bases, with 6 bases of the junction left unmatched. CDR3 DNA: TGTGCCACTCAACAGGGGATTAACACCGGGGAGCTGTTTTTT. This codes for CATQQGINTGELFF.

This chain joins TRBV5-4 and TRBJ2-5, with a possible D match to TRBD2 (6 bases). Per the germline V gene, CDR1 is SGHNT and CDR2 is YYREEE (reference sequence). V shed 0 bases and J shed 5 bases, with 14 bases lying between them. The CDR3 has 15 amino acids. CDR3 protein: CASSLGGGAYETQYF. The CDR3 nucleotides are TGTGCCAGCAGCTTGGGCGGCGGGGCGTACGAGACCCAGTACTTC.

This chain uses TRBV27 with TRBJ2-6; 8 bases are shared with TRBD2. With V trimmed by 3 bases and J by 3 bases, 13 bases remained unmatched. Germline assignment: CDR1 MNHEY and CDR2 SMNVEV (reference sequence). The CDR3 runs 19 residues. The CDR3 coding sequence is TGTGCCAGCAGTTTCCGGGGGCCGGGAGGGCCCCGTGGGGCCAACGTCCTGACTTTC. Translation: CASSFRGPGGPRGANVLTF.

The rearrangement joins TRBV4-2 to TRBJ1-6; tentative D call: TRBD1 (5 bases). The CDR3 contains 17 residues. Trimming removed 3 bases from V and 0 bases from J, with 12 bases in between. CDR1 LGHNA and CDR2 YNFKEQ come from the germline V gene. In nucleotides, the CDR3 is TGTGCCAGCAGCCAGGGACTCACCAGCTCCTATAATTCACCCCTCCACTTT. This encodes CASSQGLTSSYNSPLHF.

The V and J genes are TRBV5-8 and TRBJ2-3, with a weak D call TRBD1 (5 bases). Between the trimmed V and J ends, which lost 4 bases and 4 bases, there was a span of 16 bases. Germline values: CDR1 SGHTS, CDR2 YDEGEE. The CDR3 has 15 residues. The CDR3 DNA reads TGTGCCAGCAGCCGTTCAGGGTATAGAGCAGATACGCAGTATTTT. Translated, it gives CASSRSGYRADTQYF.

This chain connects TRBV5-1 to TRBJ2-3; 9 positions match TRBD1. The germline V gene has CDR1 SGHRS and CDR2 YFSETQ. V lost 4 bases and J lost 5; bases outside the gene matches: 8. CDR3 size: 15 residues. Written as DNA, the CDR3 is TGCGCCAGCAGCGTTTGGACAGGGGCGGGAGATACGCAGTATTTT. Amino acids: CASSVWTGAGDTQYF.

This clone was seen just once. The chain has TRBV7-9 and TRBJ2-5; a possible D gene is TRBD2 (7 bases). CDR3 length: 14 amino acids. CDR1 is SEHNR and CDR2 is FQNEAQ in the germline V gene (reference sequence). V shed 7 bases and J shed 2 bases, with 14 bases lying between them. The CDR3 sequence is CASTLRGGQETQYF. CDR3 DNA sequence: TGTGCCAGCACCTTGAGGGGGGGTCAAGAGACCCAGTACTTC.

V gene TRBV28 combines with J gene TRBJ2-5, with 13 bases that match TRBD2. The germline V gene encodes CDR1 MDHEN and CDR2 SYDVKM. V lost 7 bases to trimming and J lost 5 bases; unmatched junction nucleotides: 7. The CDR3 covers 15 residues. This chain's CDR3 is CASTQTSGGLETQYF. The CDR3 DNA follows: TGTGCCAGCACCCAGACTAGCGGGGGGCTGGAGACCCAGTACTTC.

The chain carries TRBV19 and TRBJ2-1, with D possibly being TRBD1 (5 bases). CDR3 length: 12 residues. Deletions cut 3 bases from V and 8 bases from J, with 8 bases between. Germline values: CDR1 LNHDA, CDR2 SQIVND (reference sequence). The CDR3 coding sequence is TGTGCCAGTAGTATGGGGCGCGATGAGCAGTTCTTC. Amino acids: CASSMGRDEQFF.

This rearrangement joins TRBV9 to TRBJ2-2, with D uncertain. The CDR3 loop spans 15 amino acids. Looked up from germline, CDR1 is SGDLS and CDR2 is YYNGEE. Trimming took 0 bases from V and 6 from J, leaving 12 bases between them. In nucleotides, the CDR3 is TGTGCCAGCAGCGTAGTAGCCCAGCCCGCCGGGGAGCTGTTTTTT. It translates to CASSVVAQPAGELFF.